This TCR beta chain was sequenced in a study of blood T cell dynamics during melanoma immunotherapy. Overall study context: Metastatic melanoma patients received first-line pembrolizumab or nivolumab plus ipilimumab.

Time point described: week 3, after first cycle of checkpoint inhibitor. Sampling occurred pretreatment (T0) and at week 3 (W3), after cycle one of checkpoint blockade. DNA loading was fixed at about 360 ng for all bulk PBMC samples. The method was immunoSEQ multiplex PCR; TCRdb's version includes in-frame clones alone and lacks a portion of them. Here the sample spans under 15,000 clones, 86% being singletons. Regarding this clone: Its target is unknown.

Study-wide findings and caveats: The study could not tell melanoma-specific clones from general immune activation.

The starting material was blood, obtained from a patient treated with checkpoint blockade. The clonotype originates from a human donor with melanoma.

The CDR3 nucleotides are TGTGCCAGCAGTTTATCCGGGAACAATCAGCCCCAGCATTTT. Residues: CASSLSGNNQPQHF. This rearrangement joins TRBV28 to TRBJ1-5; D is unresolved. Germline CDR1 is MDHEN and CDR2 is SYDVKM. CDR3 length: 14 amino acids. The V gene lost 1 base and the J gene lost 3 bases, with 7 bases spanning the gap.